Listed below are T cell receptor beta chains from one sample, sequenced in a study of regulatory T cells in long-lasting Graves disease. TCRdb fed the multiplex PCR reads into MiXCR, producing one record per CDR3 protein. The sample shows approximately 470,000 distinct CDR3 sequences, less than 25% of them seen only once. The sequenced sample was peripheral blood mononuclear cells (PBMCs), obtained when the disease was refractory, from a patient treated with antithyroid drugs. The source of these receptors is a female donor with Graves disease. CDR3s include the opening cysteine and the closing phenylalanine or tryptophan.

J	V	CDR3
TRBJ1-1	TRBV28	CASSLGREVNTEAFF
TRBJ2-2	TRBV19	CASSILRVLATGELFF
TRBJ1-6	TRBV20-1	CSAGALFNSPLHF
TRBJ2-2	TRBV5-8	CASSLISGSLTGELFF
TRBJ2-2	TRBV9	CASSGPSGVNTGELFF
TRBJ1-5	TRBV5-6	CASSLAGQGVDQPQHF
TRBJ2-7	TRBV6-1	CASKGRGGPYEQYF
TRBJ1-1	TRBV7-3	CASSLWPGYNTEAFF
TRBJ2-7	TRBV15	CATSPRDRASYEQYF
TRBJ1-1	TRBV20-1	CSARDRYTEAFF
TRBJ2-7	TRBV5-1	CASSFTPQDRDSSYEQYF
TRBJ2-7	TRBV28	CASSPLGRIEQYF
TRBJ1-2	TRBV29-1	CSVRGSAGYTF
TRBJ2-2	TRBV7-9	CASSLSSANTGELFF
TRBJ2-5	TRBV28	CASSRRPWTARGGTQYF
TRBJ2-1	TRBV27	CASSFFSGIAYNEQFF
TRBJ1-1	TRBV19	CASSIAGQPNTEAFF
TRBJ1-2	TRBV29-1	CSVDVVQNGYTF
TRBJ2-7	TRBV6-1	CASSEGRDYSPVQYF
TRBJ2-2	TRBV20-1	CSARDTGALGELFF
TRBJ2-2	TRBV20-1	CSALAENANTGELFF
TRBJ1-2	TRBV6-2/TRBV6-3	CASSYSGQLYGYTF
TRBJ2-7	TRBV12-3/TRBV12-4	CASTRDISYEQYF
TRBJ1-1	TRBV27	CASSPRWMNTEAFF
TRBJ2-1	TRBV10-3	CAISERIFGREGEQFF
TRBJ2-2	TRBV10-3	CASSEPGQNTGELFF
TRBJ1-2	TRBV30	CAWSHTVGQGDYGYTF
TRBJ2-3	TRBV29-1	CSAEGADTQYF
TRBJ1-2	TRBV15	CATSREGGVYGYTF
TRBJ2-5	TRBV9	CASSGTGVGETQYF
TRBJ1-1	TRBV29-1	CSVDRGDTEAFF
TRBJ2-7	TRBV27	CASSLSQFGSYEQYF
TRBJ1-5	TRBV19	CASVGTDSNQPQHF